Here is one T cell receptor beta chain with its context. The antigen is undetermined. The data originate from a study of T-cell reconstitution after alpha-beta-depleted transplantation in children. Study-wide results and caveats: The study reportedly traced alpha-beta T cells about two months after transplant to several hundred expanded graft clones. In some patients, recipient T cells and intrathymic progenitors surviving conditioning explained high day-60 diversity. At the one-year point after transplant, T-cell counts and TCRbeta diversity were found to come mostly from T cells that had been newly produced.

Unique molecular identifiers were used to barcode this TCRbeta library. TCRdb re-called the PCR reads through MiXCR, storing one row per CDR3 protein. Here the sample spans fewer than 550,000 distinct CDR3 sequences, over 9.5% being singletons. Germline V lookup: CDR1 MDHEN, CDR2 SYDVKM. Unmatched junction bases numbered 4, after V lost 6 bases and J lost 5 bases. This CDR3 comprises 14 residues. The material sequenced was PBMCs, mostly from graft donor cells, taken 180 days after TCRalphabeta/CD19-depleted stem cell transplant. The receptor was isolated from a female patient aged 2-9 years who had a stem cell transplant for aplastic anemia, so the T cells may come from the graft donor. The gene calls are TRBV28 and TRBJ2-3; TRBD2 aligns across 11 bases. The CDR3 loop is CASRLAGVVDTQYF. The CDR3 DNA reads TGTGCCAGCAGACTAGCGGGAGTGGTAGATACGCAGTATTTT.